This T cell receptor beta chain was documented in a study of CXCR3-negative and CXCR3-positive naive CD8 T cells. Germline CDR1 SQVTM, CDR2 ANQGSEA. The CDR3 runs 12 residues. Worth noting for this clonotype: Its antigen is not known.

Sorting was done in triplicate for each CD8+ T cell subset (roughly 300,000 cells each). Points from the study as a whole: The study inferred TCR strength from TRB CDR3 properties and found comparable surface CD5 between naive subsets.

UMI labels and 5' RACE were used to prepare the TRB cDNA libraries. TCRdb re-called the 5' RACE reads; one entry per CDR3 protein, DNA not given. Its table lists approximately 49,000 distinct CDR3 sequences. This sequence was found in a human donor in good health. Some clones in this sample may be carry-over from other donors' samples. The chain couples TRBV29-1 to TRBJ1-1. Sample: memory CD8+ T cells from blood. CDR3 residues: CSVVPQNTEAFF.